Below are 29 T cell receptor beta chains sequenced from a single sample in a study of blood T cell repertoires in COVID-19. Profiled with immunoSEQ multiplex PCR; TCRdb holds only in-frame clones, not every one. Among about 280,000 clones listed, approximately 90% were seen once. The sample taken for sequencing was peripheral blood. All receptors derive from a man aged 35 to 55 with acute or convalescent COVID-19.

This clone appeared once. The rearrangement links TRBV4-2 to TRBJ1-5; D is unclear. CDR3 length: 14 amino acids. Germline loops: CDR1 LGHNA, CDR2 YNFKEQ. Trimming cost V 0 bases and J 4 bases, with 7 bases left between them. CDR3 coding DNA: TGTGCCAGCAGCCAAGATTACTTAAATCAGCCCCAGCATTTT. This sequence encodes CASSQDYLNQPQHF.

This chain connects TRBV7-2 to TRBJ1-3; TRBD1 agrees at 7 bases. V trimming: 6 bases; J trimming: 2 bases; junction bases outside the gene matches: 1. This CDR3 contains 13 residues. Germline values: CDR1 SGHTA, CDR2 FQGNSA. The DNA for the CDR3 is TGTGCCAGCAGGCAGGGGGCTGGAAACACCATATATTTT. It encodes CASRQGAGNTIYF. Based on the CDR3 plus reference TRBV7-2 and TRBJ1-3, the full variable domain is GAGVSQSPSNKVTEKGKDVELRCDPISGHTALYWYRQSLGQGLEFLIYFQGNSAPDKSGLPSDRFSAERTGGSVSTLTIQRTQQEDSAVYLCASRQGAGNTIYFGEGSWLTVV.

The J gene is TRBJ1-1, the V gene TRBV5-8; 7 bases are shared with TRBD1. Trimming removed 1 base from V and 2 bases from J; junction bases left unmatched: 8. Germline V gene sequence: CDR1 SGHTS, CDR2 YDEGEE. This CDR3 is built from 16 residues. CDR3 sequence: CASSLIDGTANTEAFF. Here the CDR3 DNA reads TGTGCCAGCAGCTTGATAGACGGGACAGCTAACACTGAAGCTTTCTTT.

J is TRBJ2-2 and V is TRBV7-9, with 9 nucleotides matching TRBD2. After removal of 4 bases from V and 5 bases from J, the junction contained 8 bases not matched to a gene. This CDR3 is built from 16 residues. The germline V gene encodes CDR1 SEHNR and CDR2 FQNEAQ (reference sequence). The CDR3 nucleotides are TGTGCCAGCAGCTACCCCCAGCGGGGGGAGACCGGGGAGCTGTTTTTT. It is translated as CASSYPQRGETGELFF.

This clone was seen just once. V is TRBV5-4 and J is TRBJ1-6; the match to TRBD1 covers 7 bases. The germline gives CDR1 SGHNT, CDR2 YYREEE (reference sequence). This CDR3 spans 15 amino acids. V dropped 3 bases and J dropped 9; count of bases not matched to a gene: 9. As DNA, the CDR3 is TGTGCCAGCAGCTCCAACACAGGGGTCTTTTCACCCCTCCACTTT. It encodes CASSSNTGVFSPLHF.

V usage is TRBV15 and J usage is TRBJ2-2, with a tentative D call TRBD1 (6 bases). V lost 3 bases and J lost 6, with 11 bases in between. The CDR3 is 14 amino acids. Germline CDR1 reads LNHNV; CDR2 reads YYDKDF (reference sequence). The CDR3 sequence is CATSRNAGAGELFF. The CDR3 DNA follows: TGTGCCACCAGCAGGAATGCAGGGGCCGGGGAGCTGTTTTTT.

This chain connects TRBV7-2 to TRBJ1-2; D is perhaps TRBD1 (5 bases). Between the trimmed V and J ends, which lost 5 bases and 3 bases, there was a span of 16 bases. Germline V gene lookup returns CDR1 SGHTA and CDR2 FQGNSA. CDR3 length: 15 amino acids. This chain's CDR3 is CASSLRKGRDYGYTF. CDR3 nucleotide sequence: TGTGCCAGCAGCCTGAGGAAGGGCAGGGACTATGGCTACACCTTC.

The V gene is TRBV6-5, the J gene TRBJ1-1; 9 bases fit TRBD1. The germline CDR1 and CDR2 sequences are MNHEY and SVGAGI. The CDR3 runs 15 residues. J gave up 0 bases and V 4 bases, and 3 bases lay outside the gene matches. CDR3 residues: CASSWDRAMNTEAFF. The CDR3 coding sequence is TGTGCCAGCAGTTGGGACAGGGCTATGAACACTGAAGCTTTCTTT.

The chain carries TRBV5-4 and TRBJ1-2; 9 positions agree with TRBD1. V shed 4 bases, J shed 8 bases, and the junction held 12 bases outside the gene matches. The CDR3 is made up of 15 amino acids. Looked up from germline, CDR1 is SGHNT and CDR2 is YYREEE (reference sequence). The CDR3 region has the DNA TGTGCCAGCAGCGCCCAGGGACAGGGTGTTTTCGGCTACACCTTC. Protein product: CASSAQGQGVFGYTF.

V and J are TRBV7-9 and TRBJ1-1, with D maybe TRBD1 (5 bases). CDR3 length: 16 residues. V was trimmed by 3 bases and J by 3 bases, leaving 17 bases between them. Germline CDR1 SEHNR, CDR2 FQNEAQ (reference sequence). The CDR3 reads CASSFFDSGIDTEAFF. As DNA, the CDR3 is TGTGCCAGCAGCTTTTTCGACAGCGGGATCGACACTGAAGCTTTCTTT.

This CDR3 is CASSLMDRHTDTQYF. The CDR3 nucleotides read TGTGCCAGCAGTTTAATGGACAGACACACAGATACGCAGTATTTT. This chain joins TRBV28 and TRBJ2-3, with D maybe TRBD1 (6 bases). V gave up 2 bases and J gave up 2 bases, with 11 bases separating them. The V gene's germline CDR1 is MDHEN and CDR2 SYDVKM. The CDR3 has 15 amino acids.

The chain recombines TRBV27 with TRBJ1-1; weak D call: TRBD1 (6 bases). The CDR3 contains 19 residues. Germline V gene lookup returns CDR1 MNHEY and CDR2 SMNVEV (reference sequence). V was pared by 1 base and J by 4 bases, with 25 bases between. The CDR3 spells CASSLFGPGSGAYGTEAFF. CDR3 in DNA: TGTGCCAGCAGTTTATTTGGACCGGGGTCAGGGGCGTACGGCACTGAAGCTTTCTTT.

J is TRBJ2-2 and V is TRBV5-1; the match to TRBD1 covers 10 bases. V shed 4 bases and J 6 bases; nucleotides not matched to a gene: 3. Germline loops: CDR1 SGHRS, CDR2 YFSETQ. This CDR3 contains 14 residues. The CDR3 sequence: CASSLDRGSGELFF. The DNA of the CDR3 is TGCGCCAGCAGCCTGGACAGGGGGTCCGGGGAGCTGTTTTTT.

The J gene is TRBJ1-2, the V gene TRBV27; maybe TRBD1 (5 bases). Deletions cut 6 bases from V and 7 bases from J, with 21 bases between. Germline CDR1 reads MNHEY; CDR2 reads SMNVEV (reference sequence). The CDR3 contains 15 residues. CDR3 nucleotide sequence: TGTGCCAGCAGCCTCTGGGGGGAGCAGACGTCTGGCTACACCTTC. Its translation is CASSLWGEQTSGYTF.

J is TRBJ1-6 and V is TRBV12-5; 8 positions match TRBD1. The V segment lost 8 bases and the J segment 8 bases; nucleotides outside the gene matches: 8. Germline loops: CDR1 LGHNT, CDR2 FRNRAP. The CDR3 consists of 14 residues. The CDR3 is CASRYTGGDSPLHF. In nucleotides, the CDR3 is TGTGCTAGTCGATATACAGGGGGAGATTCACCCCTCCACTTT. The full variable domain, rest sourced from reference TRBV12-5 and TRBJ1-6, is DARVTQTPRHKVTEMGQEVTMRCQPILGHNTVFWYRQTMMQGLELLAYFRNRAPLDDSGMPKDRFSAEMPDATLATLKIQPSEPRDSAVYFCASRYTGGDSPLHFGNGTRLTVT.

This chain joins TRBV7-2 and TRBJ2-6; D is possibly TRBD2 (5 bases). V lost 9 bases and J 7 bases, leaving 19 bases between the germline ends. The CDR3 length is 15 residues. Germline CDR1 SGHTA, CDR2 FQGNSA. This chain's CDR3 is CAREDKYRYANVLTF. CDR3 DNA sequence: TGTGCCAGGGAGGATAAATACAGATATGCCAACGTCCTGACTTTC.

The rearrangement joins TRBV6-5 to TRBJ1-2; D perhaps matches TRBD1 (5 bases). Trimming left V 8 bases short and J 4 bases short, with 14 bases between. Germline CDR1 and CDR2: MNHEY and SVGAGI. The CDR3 has 13 residues. CDR3 nucleotide sequence: TGTGCCAGCGGCCAGACAGTAACCTATGGCTACACCTTC. Its translation: CASGQTVTYGYTF.

The rearrangement links TRBV11-1 to TRBJ2-7; possibly TRBD2 for D (6 bases). V lost 5 bases, J lost 6 bases, and 20 bases lay in between. The CDR3 has 15 amino acids. Germline V gene lookup returns CDR1 SGHAT and CDR2 FQDESV (reference sequence). The CDR3 here is CASSAPGLTGGEQYF. As DNA, the CDR3 is TGTGCCAGCAGCGCCCCCGGGCTAACCGGGGGCGAGCAGTACTTC.

J is TRBJ2-7 and V is TRBV14; D possibly corresponds to TRBD2 (5 bases). CDR3 size: 16 residues. The germline gives CDR1 SGHDN, CDR2 FVKESK. The germline V and J ends were trimmed by 2 bases and 2 bases, with 16 bases remaining between them. The DNA for the CDR3 is TGTGCCAGCAGCCAAAGGAGGCCACGGACCCCCTACGAGCAGTACTTC. It specifies CASSQRRPRTPYEQYF.

V gene TRBV19 combines with J gene TRBJ1-5, with D possibly being TRBD1 (5 bases). This CDR3 has 11 residues. V lost 8 bases and J 9 bases, leaving 11 bases between the germline ends. CDR1 LNHDA and CDR2 SQIVND come from the germline V gene (reference sequence). CDR3 bases: TGTGCCAGTGGGGCCCTGAGGCCCCAGCATTTT. It yields the protein CASGALRPQHF.

This chain connects TRBV18 to TRBJ1-5; 7 nucleotides match TRBD1. The CDR3 consists of 16 residues. V trimming: 4 bases; J trimming: 1 base; junction bases outside the gene matches: 7. CDR1 is KGHSH and CDR2 is LQKENI in the germline V gene. This CDR3 is CASSLTGKGSNQPQHF. CDR3 DNA: TGTGCCAGCTCACTGACAGGGAAAGGGAGCAATCAGCCCCAGCATTTT.

The chain couples TRBV27 to TRBJ1-1; no reliable D call. The germline V gene encodes CDR1 MNHEY and CDR2 SMNVEV (reference sequence). The CDR3 covers 13 residues. The V and J ends lost 4 bases and 3 bases respectively, with 9 bases between them. CDR3 amino acids: CASSSSSHTEAFF. The CDR3 coding sequence is TGTGCCAGCAGTTCTAGTTCCCACACTGAAGCTTTCTTT.

The chain recombines TRBV10-1 with TRBJ2-7, with TRBD1 matching 7 bases. Germline V gene data show CDR1 as WNHNN and CDR2 as SYGVQD (reference sequence). V was clipped by 4 bases and J by 4 bases; unmatched bases: 4. This CDR3 is 13 amino acids long. CDR3 region: CASSGEQGYEQYF. CDR3 coding DNA: TGCGCCAGCAGTGGAGAACAGGGGTACGAGCAGTACTTC.

This rearrangement joins TRBV10-1 to TRBJ1-6; possibly TRBD1 for D (5 bases). V shed 8 bases and J shed 10 bases, with 15 bases lying between them. CDR3 length equals 13 residues. CDR1 and CDR2 (germline): WNHNN, SYGVQD (reference sequence). Here the CDR3 DNA reads TGCGCCAGCGCCCGTACAGGAGACTCACCCCTCCACTTT. This translates into CASARTGDSPLHF.

This sequence joins TRBV19 and TRBJ1-1; TRBD1 matches at 7 bases. The CDR3 covers 14 residues. From germline, CDR1 is LNHDA and CDR2 SQIVND (reference sequence). With 6 bases clipped from V and 4 bases from J, the junction kept 8 bases outside the gene matches. CDR3 DNA sequence: TGTGCCAGTAGCGACAGGGAAAGTGGCACTGAAGCTTTCTTT. It specifies CASSDRESGTEAFF.

The CDR3 nucleotides are TGTGCCAGCACCGCGGGACAGGGAGATTCACCCCTCCACTTT. Protein product: CASTAGQGDSPLHF. The chain joins TRBV5-5 to TRBJ1-6, with 9 bases aligning to TRBD1. The CDR3 runs to 14 residues. V shed 6 bases and J 8 bases; nucleotides not matched to a gene: 6. Germline CDR1 is SGHKS and CDR2 is YYEKEE (reference sequence).

The genes are TRBV30 and TRBJ2-2, with D perhaps TRBD2 (5 bases). V lost 2 bases and J 4 bases, leaving 11 bases between the germline ends. CDR3 length equals 14 residues. In germline, CDR1 is GTSNPN, CDR2 SVGIG (reference sequence). CDR3 in DNA: TGTGCCTGGAGTACGGCCGAGGGCACCGGGGAGCTGTTTTTT. Its translation is CAWSTAEGTGELFF.

J is TRBJ2-3 and V is TRBV11-2, with 7 bases aligning to TRBD2. Germline values: CDR1 SGHAT, CDR2 FQNNGV. The CDR3 has 14 residues. The J segment lost 4 bases and the V segment lost 4 bases, leaving 5 bases of the junction unmatched. CDR3 amino acids: CASSSTRGADTQYF. The CDR3 bases are TGTGCCAGCAGCTCTACCCGGGGGGCAGATACGCAGTATTTT.

This chain connects TRBV24-1 to TRBJ2-7; possible D gene TRBD1, 5 bases. The CDR3 contains 14 residues. Per the germline V gene, CDR1 is KGHDR and CDR2 is SFDVKD. V lost 3 bases and J lost 1, with 9 bases in between. The CDR3 reads CATSDPRQSYEQYF. CDR3 bases: TGTGCCACCAGTGATCCCCGACAGTCCTACGAGCAGTACTTC.